The clone carrying this TCR beta chain was found a few times. The target antigen is unknown. The sample is drawn from a study of T cells in Graves' hyperthyroidism and ophthalmopathy. Study results and caveats: Most thyroid clonotypes expanded above 0.001 appeared in blood too.

RNA transcripts provided the source from which TCR beta CDR3 regions were amplified. A first-round RT-PCR of the TCR CDR3 used the HTBI primer set. TCRdb analysed the multiplex PCR reads with MiXCR anew, one entry per CDR3 protein. The sample lists under 450,000 distinct CDR3 sequences, around 14% seen once, with almost 8% in the top ten. Patients counted as stable if ophthalmopathy did not develop within 18 months. Patients aged 18 to 65 had newly diagnosed hyperthyroidism lasting under 2 months. Patients having uncontrolled infection, another autoimmune disease, pregnancy or lactation were not included. The CDR3 contains 15 residues. V lost 1 base, J lost 2 bases, and 4 bases stayed unmatched. Germline CDR1 is LGHNT and CDR2 is FRNRAP.

The sample comprised blood. The TCR was taken from a woman aged 18-29 years with Graves' hyperthyroidism. The chain has TRBV12-5 and TRBJ1-2; TRBD1 aligns across 7 bases. CDR3 loop: CASGLGRQGNYGYTF. The CDR3 DNA reads as TGTGCTAGTGGTTTGGGCCGACAGGGAAACTATGGCTACACCTTC.